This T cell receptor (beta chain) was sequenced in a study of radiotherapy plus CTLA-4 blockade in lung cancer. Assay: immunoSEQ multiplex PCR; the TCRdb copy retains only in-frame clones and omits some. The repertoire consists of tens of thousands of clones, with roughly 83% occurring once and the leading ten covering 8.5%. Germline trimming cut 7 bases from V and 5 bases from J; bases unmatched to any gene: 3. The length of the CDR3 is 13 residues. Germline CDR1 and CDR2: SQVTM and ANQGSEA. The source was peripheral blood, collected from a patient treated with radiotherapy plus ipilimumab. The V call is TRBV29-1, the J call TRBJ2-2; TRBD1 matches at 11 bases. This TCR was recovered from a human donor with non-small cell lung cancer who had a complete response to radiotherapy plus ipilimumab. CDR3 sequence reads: CSADRGHTGELFF. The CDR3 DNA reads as TGCAGCGCGGACAGGGGGCATACCGGGGAGCTGTTTTTT.